This T cell receptor (beta chain) was obtained from a study of cytomegalovirus exposure and HLA in healthy donors. Study results and limitations: Accurate HLA-A and HLA-B prediction from TCR beta sequences was reported for most subjects. In an earlier analysis, most TCR beta V segments were productive about 87% or about 30% of the time.

60 Vbeta and 13 Jbeta primers were used in PCR. Assay used: immunoSEQ multiplex PCR; TCRdb lists only in-frame clones, some missing. This table holds 150,000 or so clones, roughly four fifths found once. The donors were healthy bone marrow donors. From germline, CDR1 is MNHEY and CDR2 SVGAGI. V was cut by 6 bases and J by 9 bases, with 11 bases left in between. The length of the CDR3 is 11 residues. This clone has a handful of counts. Its target is unknown. The sequence was obtained from a woman younger than 35 in good health and CMV-seropositive. The V gene is TRBV6-5, the J gene TRBJ2-5; D is perhaps TRBD2 (5 bases). Sequenced sample: PBMCs. The CDR3 reads CASRSTEAQYF. Written as DNA, the CDR3 is TGTGCCAGCAGGTCTACGGAGGCCCAGTACTTC.